Presented here are 28 T cell receptor beta chains from one specimen sequenced in a study of radiation and T cells in renal cell carcinoma. Time point meaning: blood 2 weeks post-SBRT. Sample treatment: 15 Gy SBRT to primary tumor, nephrectomy 4 weeks later. Method: immunoSEQ multiplex PCR; TCRdb's copy keeps in-frame clones and lacks some. There are 70,000 to 100,000 clones in the sample; 86% occur only once, and about 23% lies in the top ten. This specimen was blood, taken from a patient whose treatment included radiotherapy and nephrectomy. These receptors were obtained from a woman between 50 and 59 years old with renal cell carcinoma.

V is TRBV18 and J is TRBJ2-7; D possibly matches TRBD1 or TRBD2 (5 bases each). Per the germline V gene, CDR1 is KGHSH and CDR2 is LQKENI. This CDR3 contains 13 residues. V lost 3 bases to trimming and J lost 7 bases, with 13 bases between them. The CDR3: CASSPGTEREQYF. The CDR3 DNA reads TGTGCCAGCTCACCGGGGACGGAGCGGGAGCAGTACTTC.

The chain carries TRBV27 and TRBJ2-3; D unresolved. V was clipped by 7 bases and J by 0 bases, with 14 bases between them. This CDR3 has 15 amino acids. CDR1 MNHEY and CDR2 SMNVEV come from the germline V gene (reference sequence). For the CDR3, the DNA is TGTGCCAGCACCTCGGAAAGATCTAGCACAGATACGCAGTATTTT. This gives the protein CASTSERSSTDTQYF.

Notes on this clone: Other DNA sequences in this sample translate to the same CDR3. The chain employs TRBV4-3 and TRBJ2-7; TRBD2 agrees at 7 bases. Losses at the gene ends were 2 bases for V and 3 bases for J; bases not matched to a gene: 1. The CDR3 loop spans 13 amino acids. Germline CDR1 LGHNA, CDR2 YSLEER. CDR3 amino acids: CASSQSGGYEQYF. CDR3 in DNA: TGCGCCAGCAGCCAATCGGGAGGCTACGAGCAGTACTTC.

The rearrangement joins TRBV5-3 to TRBJ2-3; D possibly matches TRBD1 or TRBD2 (5 bases each). TRBV5-3 is treated as an ORF (open reading frame) with a function not yet certain. The germline V and J ends were trimmed by 8 bases and 1 base, with 14 bases remaining between them. This CDR3 is 14 amino acids long. CDR3 amino acids: CASYGTACTDTQYF. The CDR3 nucleotides read TGTGCCAGTTACGGGACCGCTTGCACAGATACGCAGTATTTT.

This clone was counted once. The chain carries TRBV11-2 and TRBJ1-2; D gene uncertain. The germline CDR1 and CDR2 sequences are SGHAT and FQNNGV. The V and J ends lost 5 bases and 4 bases respectively, with 11 bases between them. This CDR3 has 13 residues. In DNA form, the CDR3 reads TGTGCCAGCAGCCCAAGCTTCGTCTATGGCTACACCTTC. Translated: CASSPSFVYGYTF.

This rearrangement joins TRBV7-2 to TRBJ2-5; no clear D. V was trimmed by 1 base and J by 0 bases, leaving 9 bases between them. The CDR3 runs 15 residues. CDR1 and CDR2 from the germline V gene are SGHTA and FQGNSA. The CDR3 here is CASSLGHDNQETQYF. CDR3 in DNA: TGTGCCAGCAGCTTAGGACACGATAACCAAGAGACCCAGTACTTC.

The chain is built from TRBV9 and TRBJ1-4, with 7 bases fitting TRBD1. With 4 bases clipped from V and 1 base from J, the junction kept 4 bases outside the gene matches. Germline values: CDR1 SGDLS, CDR2 YYNGEE. This CDR3 is built from 15 residues. The CDR3 sequence: CASSQGVGTNEKLFF. CDR3 sequence (DNA): TGTGCCAGCAGCCAGGGGGTCGGAACTAATGAAAAACTGTTTTTT.

This chain connects TRBV7-2 to TRBJ1-5; D ambiguous. V gave up 0 bases and J gave up 9 bases, with 9 bases separating them. Germline CDR1 SGHTA, CDR2 FQGNSA. CDR3 length equals 13 residues. This chain's CDR3 is CASSLAPLLPQHF. The CDR3 DNA reads as TGTGCCAGCAGCTTAGCCCCACTGTTGCCCCAGCATTTT.

The chain has TRBV7-9 and TRBJ2-2; D may be TRBD2 (6 bases). With 3 bases removed from V and 7 bases from J, the gap between germline ends came to 9 bases. The CDR3 length is 13 residues. Germline V gives CDR1 SEHNR, CDR2 FQNEAQ (reference sequence). CDR3 region: CASSFSGVGELFF. The DNA for the CDR3 is TGTGCCAGCAGCTTTTCGGGAGTCGGGGAGCTGTTTTTT.

This clone was picked up one time. This chain joins TRBV5-1 and TRBJ2-3, with D maybe TRBD2 (6 bases). The CDR3 runs to 16 residues. V lost 2 bases, J lost 1 base, and 14 bases lay in between. Germline loops: CDR1 SGHRS, CDR2 YFSETQ. CDR3 sequence reads: CASSLGVSGRTDTQYF. The CDR3 nucleotides are TGCGCCAGCAGCTTAGGGGTTAGCGGTCGCACAGATACGCAGTATTTT.

This clone was detected only once. The chain combines TRBV10-3 with TRBJ1-1, with TRBD1 identical over 7 bases. Germline V gives CDR1 ENHRY, CDR2 SYGVKD. After removal of 6 bases from V and 5 bases from J, the junction contained 9 bases not matched to a gene. This CDR3 is 14 amino acids long. CDR3 DNA: TGTGCCATCAGCGAACTCTCAGGGGGAACTGAAGCTTTCTTT. Amino acids: CAISELSGGTEAFF.

V gene TRBV10-1 combines with J gene TRBJ2-1; either TRBD1 or TRBD2 may fit D (5 bases each). Looked up from germline, CDR1 is WNHNN and CDR2 is SYGVQD (reference sequence). With 5 bases removed from V and 3 bases from J, the gap between germline ends came to 11 bases. This CDR3 has 14 residues. This CDR3 reads CASSSGHVYNEQFF. CDR3 nucleotide sequence: TGCGCCAGCAGTAGCGGACACGTCTACAATGAGCAGTTCTTC.

The chain links TRBV19 to TRBJ1-6; possible D gene TRBD1, 6 bases. The CDR3 loop spans 15 amino acids. V was clipped by 5 bases and J by 6 bases, with 14 bases between them. Germline V CDR1 and CDR2: LNHDA, SQIVND (reference sequence). CDR3 sequence (DNA): TGTGCCAGTAGTCTTCGACAGGTCCTTAATTCACCCCTCCACTTT. Its protein product is CASSLRQVLNSPLHF.

This clone showed up just once. The CDR3 loop reads CAIRPGLAGQGEQYF. The CDR3 nucleotides are TGTGCCATCAGACCCGGACTAGCGGGGCAAGGGGAGCAGTACTTC. The rearrangement joins TRBV10-3 to TRBJ2-7; 12 bases map to TRBD2. With 6 bases clipped from V and 7 bases from J, the junction kept 10 bases outside the gene matches. The CDR3 extends over 15 amino acids. In germline, CDR1 is ENHRY, CDR2 SYGVKD.

The chain uses TRBV5-1 and TRBJ2-5; weak D call: TRBD1 (6 bases). The CDR3 totals 13 residues. The germline V gene has CDR1 SGHRS and CDR2 YFSETQ. V lost 0 bases, J lost 4 bases, and 7 bases lay in between. CDR3 DNA: TGCGCCAGCAGCTTGGACAGGGCAGAGACCCAGTACTTC. It specifies CASSLDRAETQYF. The full variable domain, its missing parts supplied by reference TRBV5-1 and TRBJ2-5, is KAGVTQTPRYLIKTRGQQVTLSCSPISGHRSVSWYQQTPGQGLQFLFEYFSETQRNKGNFPGRFSGRQFSNSRSEMNVSTLELGDSALYLCASSLDRAETQYFGPGTRLLVL.

The rearrangement joins TRBV23-1 to TRBJ2-5; D gene ambiguous. TRBV23-1 is sorted into the ORF group, with uncertain function. The CDR3 is made up of 14 amino acids. Trimming left V 6 bases short and J 2 bases short, with 13 bases between. The CDR3 DNA is TGCGCCAGCAGCCAGGCCGAGGTGCAAGAGACCCAGTACTTC. It yields the protein CASSQAEVQETQYF.

The chain carries TRBV19 and TRBJ2-7; tentatively, D is TRBD1 or TRBD2 (5 bases each). Trimming pared 4 bases from V and 2 bases from J, leaving 12 bases between. The CDR3 totals 14 residues. CDR1 LNHDA and CDR2 SQIVND come from the germline V gene (reference sequence). The CDR3 DNA follows: TGTGCCAGTAGTACCCGGGACGGCACCTACGAGCAGTACTTC. Protein sequence: CASSTRDGTYEQYF. The variable domain in full, completed from reference TRBV19 and TRBJ2-7, reads DGGITQSPKYLFRKEGQNVTLSCEQNLNHDAMYWYRQDPGQGLRLIYYSQIVNDFQKGDIAEGYSVSREKKESFPLTVTSAQKNPTAFYLCASSTRDGTYEQYFGPGTRLTVT.

This clone was counted between two and nine times. V usage is TRBV6-1 and J usage is TRBJ1-2; D remains ambiguous. CDR3 size: 12 residues. Germline loops: CDR1 MNHNS, CDR2 SASEGT. V was cut by 3 bases and J by 6 bases, with 8 bases left in between. CDR3 bases: TGTGCCAGCAGTGACGGTGATCATGGCTACACCTTC. Translated, it gives CASSDGDHGYTF.

The rearrangement uses TRBV9 and TRBJ2-1; 8 positions agree with TRBD2. V lost 3 bases, J lost 7 bases, and 12 bases stayed unmatched. The CDR3 loop spans 16 amino acids. Germline-derived CDR1 and CDR2 are SGDLS and YYNGEE. CDR3 region: CASSALGSGSGNEQFF. CDR3 bases: TGTGCCAGCAGCGCCCTTGGGAGCGGGAGTGGGAATGAGCAGTTCTTC.

This clone was seen a few times. The rearrangement uses TRBV9 and TRBJ2-5; D may match TRBD1 or TRBD2 (5 bases each). CDR3 length: 15 residues. Trimming stripped 4 bases from V and 5 bases from J, with 18 bases between. Germline loops: CDR1 SGDLS, CDR2 YYNGEE. The CDR3 loop reads CASSTRDLHAETQYF. The CDR3 DNA sequence: TGTGCCAGCAGCACCCGGGACCTCCATGCGGAGACCCAGTACTTC.

A word on this clone: Mismatch with germline at one junction end may stem from a read error. The chain combines TRBV7-2 with TRBJ2-7; D not certain. CDR1 is SGHTA and CDR2 is FQGNSA in the germline V gene. This CDR3 comprises 9 residues. The DNA of the CDR3 is TGTGCCAGCAGCTTCCCGGAGTCCTTC. Amino acid sequence: CASSFPESF.

This clone was counted between two and nine times. The chain is built from TRBV4-3 and TRBJ2-5; tentatively, D is TRBD1 (5 bases). Trimming cost V 0 bases and J 4 bases, with 12 bases left between them. CDR1 and CDR2 (germline): LGHNA, YSLEER. The CDR3 runs 15 residues. The CDR3 here is CASSQDLGQGETQYF. In DNA form, the CDR3 reads TGCGCCAGCAGCCAAGATCTGGGGCAGGGAGAGACCCAGTACTTC.

J is TRBJ2-1 and V is TRBV2; D is unclear. The CDR3 has 13 residues. Germline V gene lookup returns CDR1 SNHLY and CDR2 FYNNEI. V lost 4 bases and J 3 bases, leaving 7 bases between the germline ends. The CDR3 loop reads CASSGSDYNEQFF. The CDR3 coding sequence is TGTGCCAGCAGTGGAAGCGACTACAATGAGCAGTTCTTC.

As concerns this clone: A read error may be the cause here, since a much bigger clone is one base away. The same CDR3 is also encoded by other DNA sequences in this sample. The chain employs TRBV10-1 and TRBJ1-5, with D maybe TRBD1 (6 bases). Germline CDR1 is WNHNN and CDR2 is SYGVQD (reference sequence). This CDR3 is built from 15 residues. The CDR3 sequence: CASSDRQTRCQPQHF. CDR3 sequence (DNA): TGCGCTAGCAGTGACAGGCAAACCCGGTGTCAGCCCCAGCATTTT.

The genes are TRBV18 and TRBJ2-6; TRBD1 aligns across 9 bases. V gave up 2 bases and J gave up 4 bases; unmatched junction bases: 6. Germline CDR1 KGHSH, CDR2 LQKENI. This CDR3 spans 17 amino acids. The chain's CDR3 is CASSPGDRVSGANVLTF. In DNA, the CDR3 is TGTGCCAGCTCACCAGGGGACAGGGTATCCGGGGCCAACGTCCTGACTTTC.

The genes are TRBV11-2 and TRBJ1-1; the D gene is possibly TRBD1 (5 bases). The CDR3 has 12 amino acids. Looked up from germline, CDR1 is SGHAT and CDR2 is FQNNGV. V was shortened by 5 bases and J by 11 bases, with 15 bases between the two germline ends. The CDR3 region is CASSAQGLGAFF. CDR3 nucleotide sequence: TGTGCCAGCAGCGCCCAGGGTTTGGGCGCTTTCTTT.

The table lists this clone with a count of one. The chain uses TRBV28 and TRBJ2-3; D not resolved. Between the trimmed V and J ends, which lost 3 bases and 2 bases, there was a span of 9 bases. Germline CDR1 and CDR2: MDHEN and SYDVKM. The CDR3 runs to 14 residues. The CDR3 is CASSFGQLTDTQYF. For the CDR3, the DNA is TGTGCCAGCAGTTTTGGCCAGCTCACAGATACGCAGTATTTT.

The chain carries TRBV6-5 and TRBJ1-2, with D tentatively TRBD1 (6 bases). Germline values: CDR1 MNHEY, CDR2 SVGAGI. V shed 9 bases and J shed 7 bases, with 18 bases lying between them. The CDR3 is made up of 13 amino acids. The CDR3 bases are TGTGCCAGTTCAGGGGTCGGTCTGGGTGGCTACACCTTC. Translating it yields CASSGVGLGGYTF.